The 16 T cell receptor beta chains presented below share a single source sample, sequenced in a study of T cell repertoires and HLA-DP antigens. Their antigens are not known. Clones were read by immunoSEQ multiplex PCR, and TCRdb kept only the in-frame ones, dropping some. The data contain roughly 120,000 clones, roughly 92% of them singletons. Input material: CD4+ T cells from PBMCs. These TCRs come from a young woman in good health and CMV-seronegative.

J is TRBJ1-1 and V is TRBV4-3, with D perhaps TRBD1 (6 bases). This CDR3 is built from 15 residues. CDR1 LGHNA and CDR2 YSLEER come from the germline V gene. V lost 4 bases and J lost 4, with 16 bases in between. CDR3: CASSREGHPTTEAFF. Here the CDR3 DNA reads TGCGCCAGCAGCCGGGAGGGACACCCGACCACTGAAGCTTTCTTT.

This clone was found a few times. Relative to the germline gene, one junction end is altered; a read error may explain this. The chain couples TRBV7-7 to TRBJ2-3, with D tentatively TRBD2 (6 bases). The CDR3 spans 14 residues. The germline gives CDR1 SSHAT, CDR2 FNYEAQ (reference sequence). For the CDR3, the DNA is TGTGCTAGCAGCCCGGGGACTGGGACTGATACGCAGTATTTT. Its translation is CASSPGTGTDTQYF.

The CDR3 DNA is TGTGCCAGCACTAGGTCCCAAGAGACCCAGTACTTC. It translates to CASTRSQETQYF. The V gene is TRBV28, the J gene TRBJ2-5; D remains ambiguous. Trimming removed 7 bases at V and 1 base at J, with 7 bases between. The CDR3 is 12 residues long. The germline V gene encodes CDR1 MDHEN and CDR2 SYDVKM.

The genes are TRBV29-1 and TRBJ1-4, with 9 bases that match TRBD1. This CDR3 region has 15 residues. Germline values: CDR1 SQVTM, CDR2 ANQGSEA. The trim removed 3 bases at V and 8 bases at J, leaving 10 bases unmatched. CDR3 DNA sequence: TGCAGCGTTGAGGACAGGGGTAACTTAGGGGAAAAACTGTTTTTT. This gives the protein CSVEDRGNLGEKLFF.

The rearrangement uses TRBV14 and TRBJ2-1, with unresolved D. Germline V gene data show CDR1 as SGHDN and CDR2 as FVKESK. Deletions cut 4 bases from V and 13 bases from J, with 11 bases between. CDR3 size: 11 residues. CDR3 sequence (DNA): TGTGCCAGCAGCCGGGGTGTTTCCCAGTTCTTC. Protein product: CASSRGVSQFF.

CDR3 in amino acids: CASRGGTGGYGYTF. CDR3 coding DNA: TGTGCCAGCAGGGGTGGGACAGGGGGATATGGCTACACCTTC. V usage is TRBV2 and J usage is TRBJ1-2, with 11 bases identical to TRBD1. Trimming took 6 bases from V and 5 from J; bases not matched to a gene: 5. CDR3 length: 14 amino acids. Germline V gives CDR1 SNHLY, CDR2 FYNNEI.

This chain joins TRBV27 and TRBJ2-7, with 7 bases aligning to TRBD1. Germline values: CDR1 MNHEY, CDR2 SMNVEV (reference sequence). Trimming removed 2 bases from V and 3 bases from J; junction bases left unmatched: 4. The CDR3 extends over 14 amino acids. CDR3 sequence (DNA): TGTGCCAGCAGTTTACACAGGGGATACTACGAGCAGTACTTC. It specifies CASSLHRGYYEQYF.

J is TRBJ2-2 and V is TRBV28; D is perhaps TRBD1 (5 bases). In germline, CDR1 is MDHEN, CDR2 SYDVKM. CDR3 length equals 15 residues. V shed 5 bases and J shed 5 bases, with 15 bases lying between them. CDR3 coding DNA: TGTGCCAGCAGTCCGCTTTCTGCAGGGACCGGGGAGCTGTTTTTT. Amino acids: CASSPLSAGTGELFF.

This clone appeared a single time. The chain joins TRBV28 to TRBJ2-1; 9 positions agree with TRBD2. This CDR3 comprises 16 residues. Germline V CDR1 and CDR2: MDHEN, SYDVKM. Trimming at V came to 3 bases and at J to 5 bases, leaving 8 bases not matched to a gene. The CDR3 DNA reads as TGTGCCAGCAGTTTCTACGGCGCGGGAGGGAACAATGAGCAGTTCTTC. It codes for CASSFYGAGGNNEQFF.

CDR3 amino acids: CASSGNRGLDEQFF. CDR3 bases: TGTGCCAGCAGCGGTAATAGGGGGCTCGATGAGCAGTTCTTC. The chain has TRBV7-8 and TRBJ2-1, with TRBD1 matching over 7 bases. The germline V gene encodes CDR1 SGHVS and CDR2 FQNEAQ. With V trimmed by 5 bases and J by 8 bases, 9 bases remained unmatched. CDR3 length: 14 amino acids.

The chain has TRBV9 and TRBJ1-1, with a weak D call TRBD1 (5 bases). The V gene's germline CDR1 is SGDLS and CDR2 YYNGEE. V was trimmed by 0 bases and J by 2 bases, leaving 17 bases between them. CDR3 length: 17 residues. The CDR3 DNA follows: TGTGCCAGCAGCGTAGGGCCGGGACGTAGGAAAAACACTGAAGCTTTCTTT. The encoded protein is CASSVGPGRRKNTEAFF.

This chain joins TRBV28 and TRBJ2-5; 8 bases line up with TRBD1. The V gene's germline CDR1 is MDHEN and CDR2 SYDVKM. The trim removed 5 bases at V and 2 bases at J, leaving 7 bases unmatched. There are 15 residues in the CDR3. The CDR3 DNA reads as TGTGCCAGCAGTCTCACTCGACAGGGGCAAGAGACCCAGTACTTC. It specifies CASSLTRQGQETQYF.

The chain combines TRBV5-4 with TRBJ2-3, with D unclear. Germline V gene sequence: CDR1 SGHNT, CDR2 YYREEE (reference sequence). V shed 7 bases and J shed 1 base, with 13 bases lying between them. The CDR3 contains 14 residues. CDR3 loop: CASLLVGRTDTQYF. In DNA, the CDR3 is TGTGCCAGCCTGCTGGTAGGTCGCACAGATACGCAGTATTTT.

J is TRBJ2-5 and V is TRBV9; the match to TRBD1 covers 8 bases. V shed 0 bases and J 4 bases; nucleotides not matched to a gene: 5. The CDR3 extends over 15 amino acids. CDR1 is SGDLS, CDR2 YYNGEE, per germline. CDR3 region: CASSVVGQGTETQYF. CDR3 sequence (DNA): TGTGCCAGCAGCGTAGTCGGACAGGGTACAGAGACCCAGTACTTC.

The V gene is TRBV5-4, the J gene TRBJ2-1; 10 nucleotides agree with TRBD2. CDR1 and CDR2 from the germline V gene are SGHNT and YYREEE (reference sequence). V was clipped by 3 bases and J by 1 base; unmatched bases: 13. The CDR3 runs to 19 residues. The CDR3 sequence: CASSSPGWLAGVSYNEQFF. CDR3 in DNA: TGTGCCAGCAGCTCCCCGGGGTGGCTAGCGGGAGTTTCCTACAATGAGCAGTTCTTC.

Here the CDR3 reads CASSYVDGYNSPLHF. The CDR3 DNA reads as TGTGCCAGCAGTTACGTGGACGGCTATAATTCACCCCTCCACTTT. The genes are TRBV6-5 and TRBJ1-6; unclear D gene. The V end lost 2 bases, the J end lost 3 bases, and 8 bases lay between the germline ends. Germline lookup yields CDR1 MNHEY and CDR2 SVGAGI. The CDR3 extends over 15 amino acids.